The 17 T cell receptor beta chains below all came from one sample that was sequenced in a study of memory CD8 T cells in hepatitis C reinfection. Noted time point: late/post reinfection, 12 to 24 weeks after detection. TCR sequencing was done directly ex vivo on sorted cells, without expansion in vitro. TCRdb's table, derived via immunoSEQ multiplex PCR, lists solely in-frame clones and lacks some. The sample yields 4,000 to 6,000 clones, around 90% seen once. What was sequenced was naive CD8+ T cells sorted from blood. The receptors were gathered from a man in his fifties or sixties with hepatitis C virus infection.

This chain connects TRBV14 to TRBJ2-3; 12 positions match TRBD2. Germline trimming cut 1 base from V and 2 bases from J; bases unmatched to any gene: 4. CDR3 length equals 17 residues. Germline V lookup: CDR1 SGHDN, CDR2 FVKESK. Here the CDR3 reads CASSQGTSGTLTDTQYF. CDR3 in DNA: TGTGCCAGCAGCCAAGGGACTAGCGGGACACTCACAGATACGCAGTATTTT.

The V gene is TRBV9, the J gene TRBJ2-7, with TRBD1 identical over 9 bases. Germline CDR1 SGDLS, CDR2 YYNGEE. The CDR3 has 15 amino acids. Trimming cost V 0 bases and J 6 bases; bases outside gene matches: 7. CDR3 coding DNA: TGTGCCAGCAGCGTAGCTCAGGGACAGGGTTTCGAGCAGTACTTC. Translation gives CASSVAQGQGFEQYF.

The chain has TRBV15 and TRBJ2-6; the D gene is possibly TRBD1 (5 bases). V gave up 6 bases and J gave up 0 bases, with 6 bases separating them. The germline V gene has CDR1 LNHNV and CDR2 YYDKDF (reference sequence). This CDR3 contains 14 residues. CDR3 DNA sequence: TGTGCCACCAGAGACAGCTCTGGGGCCAACGTCCTGACTTTC. This translates into CATRDSSGANVLTF.

The V and J genes are TRBV2 and TRBJ1-2; D perhaps matches TRBD1 (5 bases). CDR1 and CDR2 from the germline V gene are SNHLY and FYNNEI. The length of the CDR3 is 16 residues. Trimming removed 3 bases at V and 0 bases at J, with 14 bases between. This CDR3 reads CASSDIGQGSNYGYTF. The DNA of the CDR3 is TGTGCCAGCAGTGACATTGGTCAGGGCTCTAACTATGGCTACACCTTC.

This clone was picked up one time. This chain links TRBV11-2 with TRBJ1-1; D is ambiguous. The CDR3 consists of 15 residues. V gave up 7 bases and J gave up 1 base, with 16 bases separating them. Germline assignment: CDR1 SGHAT and CDR2 FQNNGV. The CDR3 sequence: CASILSGSSNTEAFF. CDR3 bases: TGTGCCAGCATCCTTAGCGGCAGTTCGAACACTGAAGCTTTCTTT. Combining the CDR3 with reference TRBV11-2 and TRBJ1-1 gives the whole variable domain EAGVAQSPRYKIIEKRQSVAFWCNPISGHATLYWYQQILGQGPKLLIQFQNNGVVDDSQLPKDRFSAERLKGVDSTLKIQPAKLEDSAVYLCASILSGSSNTEAFFGQGTRLTVV.

The chain links TRBV10-3 to TRBJ2-7; 8 bases match TRBD1. The CDR3 spans 14 residues. V shed 10 bases and J 0 bases; nucleotides not matched to a gene: 8. Germline CDR1 is ENHRY and CDR2 is SYGVKD. The CDR3 DNA follows: TGTGCCACCCTATCGGGACAGGACTCCTACGAGCAGTACTTC. This gives the protein CATLSGQDSYEQYF.

Only a few counts were recorded for this clone. The sample holds other DNA sequences that translate to the same CDR3. The chain couples TRBV4-1 to TRBJ2-7; 10 bases agree with TRBD1. The CDR3 totals 15 residues. The junction had 3 bases not matched to a gene; V was cut back by 0 bases and J by 4 bases. Germline assignment: CDR1 MGHRA and CDR2 YSYEKL. The CDR3 sequence: CASSQDGTGDYEQYF. CDR3 nucleotides: TGCGCCAGCAGCCAAGACGGGACAGGGGATTACGAGCAGTACTTC.

This clone was seen a few times. CDR3 nucleotide sequence: TGTGCCAGCAGTTTATCGGTCTTGGGGGGGACAGGGCAGTTCTTC. As protein: CASSLSVLGGTGQFF. The chain combines TRBV27 with TRBJ2-1, with D possibly matching TRBD1 (8 bases). Germline assignment: CDR1 MNHEY and CDR2 SMNVEV (reference sequence). The CDR3 totals 15 residues. The V gene lost 0 bases and the J gene lost 12 bases, with 18 bases spanning the gap.

The rearrangement joins TRBV7-2 to TRBJ1-1; D is perhaps TRBD1 (5 bases). The CDR3 loop spans 14 amino acids. CDR1 is SGHTA and CDR2 is FQGNSA in the germline V gene. V lost 2 bases and J 7 bases, leaving 14 bases between the germline ends. The CDR3 DNA sequence: TGTGCCAGCAGCTTATTCGTACAGGCTAATGAAGCTTTCTTT. Residues: CASSLFVQANEAFF.

The gene calls are TRBV9 and TRBJ2-7, with 9 positions matching TRBD2. This CDR3 is 15 amino acids long. CDR1 is SGDLS, CDR2 YYNGEE, per germline. Unmatched junction bases numbered 4, after V lost 0 bases and J lost 3 bases. The CDR3 nucleotides read TGTGCCAGCAGCGTAGCAGCTAGCGGGAACTACGAGCAGTACTTC. Translated, it gives CASSVAASGNYEQYF.

This chain uses TRBV7-8 with TRBJ2-2; maybe TRBD2 (6 bases). Trimming took off 5 bases at V and 0 bases at J, with 16 bases between the two ends. The CDR3 contains 17 residues. The germline V gene has CDR1 SGHVS and CDR2 FQNEAQ. CDR3 region: CASSTPELAANTGELFF. The CDR3 DNA sequence: TGTGCCAGCAGCACCCCCGAACTAGCAGCGAACACCGGGGAGCTGTTTTTT.

The chain recombines TRBV7-8 with TRBJ2-7, with 11 bases lining up with TRBD2. CDR1 is SGHVS and CDR2 is FQNEAQ in the germline V gene. The ends lost 5 bases at V and 6 bases at J; junction bases unmatched: 9. The CDR3 runs 15 residues. The CDR3 DNA is TGTGCCAGCAGCGCGCGACTAGCGGGATCTACCGAGCAGTACTTC. Translation gives CASSARLAGSTEQYF.

The chain couples TRBV7-8 to TRBJ1-3; 8 positions agree with TRBD1. Germline V gene lookup returns CDR1 SGHVS and CDR2 FQNEAQ. The CDR3 sequence is 21 residues long. With V trimmed by 0 bases and J by 8 bases, 24 bases remained unmatched. CDR3 loop: CASSLAESQDREFVVVDTIYF. The CDR3 region has the DNA TGTGCCAGCAGCTTAGCGGAAAGCCAGGACAGGGAGTTTGTTGTGGTAGACACCATATATTTT.

This sequence joins TRBV19 and TRBJ1-2, with TRBD1 matching 8 bases. The CDR3 is 14 residues long. The germline CDR1 and CDR2 sequences are LNHDA and SQIVND (reference sequence). V dropped 6 bases and J dropped 7; count of bases not matched to a gene: 10. The CDR3 loop is CASSEGTGVFGYTF. CDR3 bases: TGTGCCAGTAGCGAAGGGACAGGCGTTTTTGGCTACACCTTC.

The V gene is TRBV6-5, the J gene TRBJ2-7, with TRBD2 matching over 11 bases. The CDR3 length is 15 residues. Germline CDR1 MNHEY, CDR2 SVGAGI. With 7 bases clipped from V and 3 bases from J, the junction kept 8 bases outside the gene matches. CDR3 region: CASTELAGDFYEQYF. The CDR3 bases are TGTGCCAGCACCGAACTAGCGGGAGACTTCTACGAGCAGTACTTC.

The chain combines TRBV11-2 with TRBJ2-6; D is unresolved. The V gene's germline CDR1 is SGHAT and CDR2 FQNNGV. V was pared by 1 base and J by 4 bases, with 8 bases between. The CDR3 consists of 15 residues. Written as DNA, the CDR3 is TGTGCCAGCAGCTTAGGAGGCGCCGGGGCCAACGTCCTGACTTTC. Translated, it gives CASSLGGAGANVLTF.

The V gene is TRBV13, the J gene TRBJ2-3, with TRBD2 identical over 9 bases. Per the germline V gene, CDR1 is PRHDT and CDR2 is FYEKMQ (reference sequence). V lost 0 bases, J lost 2 bases, and 3 bases stayed unmatched. The CDR3 contains 16 residues. The CDR3 loop reads CASSLGLAGLTDTQYF. The CDR3 nucleotides read TGTGCCAGCAGCTTAGGCCTAGCGGGGCTCACAGATACGCAGTATTTT. Full variable domain (missing parts from reference TRBV13 and TRBJ2-3): AAGVIQSPRHLIKEKRETATLKCYPIPRHDTVYWYQQGPGQDPQFLISFYEKMQSDKGSIPDRFSAQQFSDYHSELNMSSLELGDSALYFCASSLGLAGLTDTQYFGPGTRLTVL.